A selection of T cell receptor beta chains follows, all from one sample in a study of T cells in Graves' hyperthyroidism and ophthalmopathy. MiXCR, applied by TCRdb to the multiplex PCR reads, yields one record per CDR3 protein. Of approximately 500,000 distinct CDR3 sequences detected, roughly 50% appear once; the ten largest clones hold about 8.3%. Material for sequencing was peripheral blood or thyroid tissue (not recorded which). These receptors were taken from a woman between 18 and 29 years old with Graves' hyperthyroidism. Each CDR3 is given with its conserved first and last residue. Each record gives: J gene, D gene, clone size, V gene, CDR3 DNA, CDR3 protein. The D gene is left open where the match is weak. Expanded clones are given a class, and other clones once, few, many or no size at all.

TRBJ2-7	-	once	TRBV7-9	TGTGCCAGCAGCCCTCGTAGGATGGGAGACCCCGAGCAGTACTTC	CASSPRRMGDPEQYF
TRBJ1-4	-	many	TRBV19	TGTGCCACCCGCGGCGCAACTAATGAAAAACTGTTTTTT	CATRGATNEKLFF
TRBJ2-5	TRBD2	many	TRBV5-1	TGCGCCAGCAGGACTAGCGGGAGAAGAGAGACCCAGTACTTC	CASRTSGRRETQYF
TRBJ2-7	TRBD1	few	TRBV18	TGTGCCAGCTCTCCACGACAGGGCGACTACGAGCAGTACTTC	CASSPRQGDYEQYF
TRBJ2-7	TRBD2	few	TRBV7-9	TGTGCCAGCAGTACCGGGACTAGCTGGTACGAGCAGTACTTC	CASSTGTSWYEQYF
TRBJ1-1	-	-	TRBV12-3/TRBV12-4	TGTGCCAGCAGTTTTGTAGGACTAGTCACTGAAGCTTTCTTT	CASSFVGLVTEAFF
TRBJ2-7	-	few	TRBV4-1	TGCGCCAGCAGCCACGCTACCGCGGGGATAGGCTACGAGCAGTACTTC	CASSHATAGIGYEQYF
TRBJ1-2	-	many	TRBV3-1	TGTGCCAGCAGCAGGGAAGGTGCTAACTATGGCTACACCTTC	CASSREGANYGYTF
TRBJ2-5	-	few	TRBV24-1	TGTGCCACCTCCTCTGGGGGAGAGCGGGAGACCCAGTACTTC	CATSSGGERETQYF
TRBJ2-3	-	-	TRBV7-3	TGTGCCAGCAGCTTAGACCCCAGCACAGATACGCAGTATTTT	CASSLDPSTDTQYF
TRBJ1-2	TRBD1	-	TRBV7-3	TGTGCCAGCAGCCGGGGACAGGGTGGTGGCTACACCTTC	CASSRGQGGGYTF
TRBJ2-1	TRBD2	few	TRBV20-1	TGCAGTGCACCGCGGGAGGCATACAATGAGCAGTTCTTC	CSAPREAYNEQFF
TRBJ1-6	-	-	TRBV10-2	TGCGCCAGCAGTGAGTCGGGACTACAGAATTCACCCCTCCACTTT	CASSESGLQNSPLHF
TRBJ2-3	-	-	TRBV29-1	TGCAGCGTTGGATCGGGGTGGATCACAGATACGCAGTATTTT	CSVGSGWITDTQYF
TRBJ1-1	TRBD1	-	TRBV20-1	TGCAGTGCCGAGCGACAGGGGGGGACTGAAGCTTTCTTT	CSAERQGGTEAFF
TRBJ1-2	-	many	TRBV4-3	TGCGCCAGCAGCCAAGATCCTTTGCGGGGAGGCTACACCTTC	CASSQDPLRGGYTF
TRBJ1-3	-	many	TRBV2	TGTGCCAGCAGTGAAGCGGTTTTTGGAAACACCATATATTTT	CASSEAVFGNTIYF
TRBJ1-5	-	many	TRBV7-9	TGTGCCAGCAGCTTACAGGGTCTCGGTCAGCCCCAGCATTTT	CASSLQGLGQPQHF
TRBJ1-2	TRBD1	-	TRBV29-1	TGCAGCGTTAGACAGGGGACAAACTATGGCTACACCTTC	CSVRQGTNYGYTF
TRBJ1-6	-	-	TRBV20-1	TGCAGTGCTAGGGGGCAGAAACAGGGCCCACCCCTCCACTTT	CSARGQKQGPPLHF
TRBJ2-6	TRBD2	-	TRBV2	TGTGCCAGCAGTGAAGGACTAGCGGGAGGGGACAACGTCCTGACTTTC	CASSEGLAGGDNVLTF
TRBJ1-2	TRBD1	once	TRBV7-6	TGTGCCAGCAGCTTCGGGGGACAGGGATTTAATGGCTACACCTTT	CASSFGGQGFNGYTF
TRBJ1-2	-	-	TRBV10-3	TGTGCCATCAGTGAGAGAGGACAGACAGATGGCTACACCTTC	CAISERGQTDGYTF
TRBJ1-6	TRBD1	-	TRBV7-2	TGTGCCAGCAGCGGGGGGACAGGGGCATCATCCCTCCACTTT	CASSGGTGASSLHF
TRBJ1-5	-	many	TRBV13	TGTGCCAGCAGCACCTTCGGCCAGCCCCAGCATTTT	CASSTFGQPQHF
TRBJ1-5	-	many	TRBV6-5	TGTGCCAGCAGTTCCTATGAACGCTCTGGGGGTCAGCCCCAGCATTTT	CASSSYERSGGQPQHF
TRBJ1-6	TRBD1	-	TRBV10-3	TGTGCCACCACGACAGGGCAGAATGAAAATTCACCCCTCCACTTT	CATTTGQNENSPLHF
TRBJ2-3	TRBD2	-	TRBV10-2	TGCGCCAGCAGTGAGCCTAGTAGCGGGAGGAAGTCAGATACGCAGTATTTT	CASSEPSSGRKSDTQYF
TRBJ2-3	-	many	TRBV7-8	TGTGCCAGCAGCTATCCGGTAGCCGGTACTTCCACAGATACGCAGTATTTT	CASSYPVAGTSTDTQYF
TRBJ2-3	TRBD2	-	TRBV7-9	TGTGCCAGCAGCCCCGGGGGGGCGAACACAGATACGCAGTATTTT	CASSPGGANTDTQYF
TRBJ2-7	TRBD2	many	TRBV7-9	TGTGCCAGCAGCTCCGGTGTCGGTAGCGGGAGGTCTGGGCAGTACTTC	CASSSGVGSGRSGQYF
TRBJ1-5	-	many	TRBV5-6	TGTGCCAGCTCCAAACCCAATCAGCCCCAGCATTTT	CASSKPNQPQHF
TRBJ2-1	TRBD2	-	TRBV7-9	TGTGCCAGCAGCTCAGATCAGCGGGGCTACAATGAGCAGTTCTTC	CASSSDQRGYNEQFF
TRBJ1-2	TRBD1	-	TRBV2	TGTGCCAGCAGTGGCCCCGGGACAGTGGATGGCTACACCTTC	CASSGPGTVDGYTF
TRBJ2-7	TRBD1	-	TRBV2	TGTGCCAGCAGCCAGCAGGGGGCAGGGCGAGCCTACGAGCAGTACTTC	CASSQQGAGRAYEQYF
TRBJ2-7	TRBD2	-	TRBV20-1	TGCAGGGACTTGGGGGGAGGGCCCTACGAGCAGTACTTC	CRDLGGGPYEQYF
TRBJ1-5	TRBD1	-	TRBV2	TGTGCCAGCGAAAGGACAGGGCCCAATCAGCCCCAGCATTTT	CASERTGPNQPQHF
TRBJ2-5	-	-	TRBV12-3/TRBV12-4	TGTGCCAGCAGCGGGACAGCCGGGACTAGGTACTTC	CASSGTAGTRYF
TRBJ2-7	TRBD2	-	TRBV4-2	TGTGCCAGCAGCCAAGAGGCGGGGGATCCCTACGAGCAGTACTTC	CASSQEAGDPYEQYF
TRBJ2-2	-	-	TRBV29-1	TGCAGCGTTGAAGACAGGAGGGGCTCTGGGGAGCTGTTTTTT	CSVEDRRGSGELFF
TRBJ2-7	-	-	TRBV10-3	TGTGCCATCAGTGCTGACCTAGTCGGTGAGGAGCAGTACTTC	CAISADLVGEEQYF
TRBJ2-7	-	-	TRBV11-2	TGTGCCAGCAGCTTAGCTTGGGGGGCAGCCTACGAGCAGTACTTC	CASSLAWGAAYEQYF
TRBJ2-7	TRBD2	few	TRBV6-1	TGTGCCAGCAGTCAAAGCGGGAGGCCCCTCTACGAGCAGTACTTC	CASSQSGRPLYEQYF
TRBJ2-7	-	many	TRBV5-8	TGTGCCAGCAGCCGGTCGGGGATGACAGGCTACGAGCAGTACTTC	CASSRSGMTGYEQYF
TRBJ2-2	-	-	TRBV4-1	TGCGCCAGCAGCCAAGATTGGGGGGCGATTCCCGGGGAGCTGTTTTTT	CASSQDWGAIPGELFF
TRBJ2-5	TRBD2	-	TRBV20-1	TGCAGTGCTCAGGGACTAGCGGGAGGGTTCCAAGAGACCCAGTACTTC	CSAQGLAGGFQETQYF
TRBJ1-2	-	many	TRBV7-9	TGTGCCAGCAGCTCTTACCTAGGACAGTTCTATGGCTACACCTTC	CASSSYLGQFYGYTF
TRBJ2-7	-	few	TRBV20-1	TGCAGTGCTAGTGGTTACCGCGGACGCCTCACGGACGAGCAGTACTTC	CSASGYRGRLTDEQYF
TRBJ1-1	-	many	TRBV7-2	TGTGCCAGCAGCCCGGGACGGGGGAACACTGAAGCTTTCTTT	CASSPGRGNTEAFF
TRBJ2-7	TRBD2	many	TRBV7-8	TGTGCCAGCAGCTTAGCATTGGTTTGGCTAGCGGGAGGGCCTTACGAGCAGTACTTC	CASSLALVWLAGGPYEQYF
TRBJ2-3	-	-	TRBV5-1	TGCGCCAGCAGCTTTTCTAGGGGATCGACAGATACGCAGTATTTT	CASSFSRGSTDTQYF
TRBJ2-5	TRBD2	-	TRBV5-1	TGCGCCAGCAGCTTGGGAGCGGGAGCCCTATTGGGGGAGACCCAGTACTTC	CASSLGAGALLGETQYF
TRBJ1-5	-	-	TRBV27	TGTGCCAGCAGTTTAATTGCGACAGGCAATCAGCCCCAGCATTTT	CASSLIATGNQPQHF